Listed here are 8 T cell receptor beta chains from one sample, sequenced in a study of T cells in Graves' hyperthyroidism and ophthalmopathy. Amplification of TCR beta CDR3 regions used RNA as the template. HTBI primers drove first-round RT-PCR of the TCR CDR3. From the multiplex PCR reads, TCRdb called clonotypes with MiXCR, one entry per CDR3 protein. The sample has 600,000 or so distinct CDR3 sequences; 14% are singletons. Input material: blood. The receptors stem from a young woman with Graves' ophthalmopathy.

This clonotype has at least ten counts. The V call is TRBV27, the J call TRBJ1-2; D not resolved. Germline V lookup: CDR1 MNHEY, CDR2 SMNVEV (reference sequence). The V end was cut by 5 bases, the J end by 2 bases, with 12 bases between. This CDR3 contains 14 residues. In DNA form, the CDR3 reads TGTGCCAGCAGTAACCGGGCCTCAAACTATGGCTACACCTTC. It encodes CASSNRASNYGYTF.

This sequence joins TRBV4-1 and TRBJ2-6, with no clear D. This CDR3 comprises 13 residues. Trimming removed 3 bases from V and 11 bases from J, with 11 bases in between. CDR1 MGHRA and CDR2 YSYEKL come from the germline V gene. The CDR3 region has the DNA TGCGCCAGCAGCCAGGGGTCCGTGGACGTCCTGACTTTC. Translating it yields CASSQGSVDVLTF.

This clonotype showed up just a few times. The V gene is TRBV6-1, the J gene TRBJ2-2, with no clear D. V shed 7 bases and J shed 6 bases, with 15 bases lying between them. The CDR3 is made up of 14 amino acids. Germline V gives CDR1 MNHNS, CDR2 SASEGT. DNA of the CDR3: TGTGCCAGCACCTCCCCGTCCGTGCCCGGGGAGCTGTTTTTT. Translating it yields CASTSPSVPGELFF.

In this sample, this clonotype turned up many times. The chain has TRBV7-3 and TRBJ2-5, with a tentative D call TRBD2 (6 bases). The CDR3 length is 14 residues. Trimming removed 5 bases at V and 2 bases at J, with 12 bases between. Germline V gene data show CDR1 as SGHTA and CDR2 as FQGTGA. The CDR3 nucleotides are TGTGCCAGCAGCCTAGGGACTGCACAAGAGACCCAGTACTTC. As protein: CASSLGTAQETQYF.

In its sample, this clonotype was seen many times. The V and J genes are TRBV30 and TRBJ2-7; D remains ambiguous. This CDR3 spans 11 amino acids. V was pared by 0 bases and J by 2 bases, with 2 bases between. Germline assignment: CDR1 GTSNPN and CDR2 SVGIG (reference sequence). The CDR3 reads CAWSVAYEQYF. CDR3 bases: TGTGCCTGGAGTGTTGCCTACGAGCAGTACTTC.

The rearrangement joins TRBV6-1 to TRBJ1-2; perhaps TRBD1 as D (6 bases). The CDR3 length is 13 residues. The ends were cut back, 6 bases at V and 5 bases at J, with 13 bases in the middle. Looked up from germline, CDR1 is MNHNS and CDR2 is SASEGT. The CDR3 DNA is TGTGCCAGCAGCCCTACGACAGGTTATGGCTACACCTTC. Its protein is CASSPTTGYGYTF.

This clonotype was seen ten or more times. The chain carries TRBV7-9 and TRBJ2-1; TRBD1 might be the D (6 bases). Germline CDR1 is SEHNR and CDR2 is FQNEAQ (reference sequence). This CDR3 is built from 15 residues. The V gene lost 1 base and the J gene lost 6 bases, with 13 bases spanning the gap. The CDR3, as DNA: TGTGCCAGCAGCTTAGAGTCGACAGGCGCCAATGAGCAGTTCTTC. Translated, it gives CASSLESTGANEQFF.

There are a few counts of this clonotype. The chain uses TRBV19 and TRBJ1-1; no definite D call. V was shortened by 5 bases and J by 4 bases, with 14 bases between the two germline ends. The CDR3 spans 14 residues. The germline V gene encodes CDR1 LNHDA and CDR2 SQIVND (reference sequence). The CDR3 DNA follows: TGTGCCAGTAGTTCTAGCCCCCTTCTCACTGAAGCTTTCTTT. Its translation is CASSSSPLLTEAFF. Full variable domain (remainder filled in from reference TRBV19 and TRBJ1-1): DGGITQSPKYLFRKEGQNVTLSCEQNLNHDAMYWYRQDPGQGLRLIYYSQIVNDFQKGDIAEGYSVSREKKESFPLTVTSAQKNPTAFYLCASSSSPLLTEAFFGQGTRLTVV.